This TCR beta chain is from a study of cytomegalovirus exposure and HLA in healthy donors. Findings of the study overall: The HLA-A and HLA-B alleles of most subjects were reportedly predicted accurately from TCR beta sequences.

As regards this clone: Its target is not known.

60 Vbeta and 13 Jbeta primers were used in PCR. Clones were sequenced by immunoSEQ multiplex PCR, and TCRdb holds only the in-frame ones, with some missing. Of approximately 100,000 clones in the sample, more than 75% were seen once. The CDR3 length is 15 residues. CDR1 SGHNT and CDR2 YENEEA come from the germline V gene. The V and J ends lost 1 base and 8 bases, in that order; junction bases with no gene match: 5. The sample taken for sequencing was PBMCs. This TCR came from a woman in her thirties or forties in good health and CMV-seronegative. The V gene is TRBV11-3, the J gene TRBJ2-1; 10 bases fit TRBD2. DNA of the CDR3: TGTGCCAGCAGCTTAGTAGCGGGAGGTAAGGATGAGCAGTTCTTC. Its translation is CASSLVAGGKDEQFF.